The 4 T cell receptor beta chains listed next were all sequenced from one sample in a study of blood T cell repertoires in COVID-19. Sequencing used immunoSEQ multiplex PCR; TCRdb keeps in-frame clones, though not all of them. The sample lists about 520,000 clones, approximately 85% occurring once. Material for sequencing was peripheral blood. The receptor set was obtained from a human donor in a cohort sampled during active COVID-19.

The V gene is TRBV5-4, the J gene TRBJ2-5; the match to TRBD1 covers 10 bases. The junction had 4 bases not matched to a gene; V was cut back by 3 bases and J by 2 bases. From germline, CDR1 is SGHNT and CDR2 YYREEE (reference sequence). The CDR3 contains 15 residues. This CDR3 reads CASSWDRGLQETQYF. The CDR3 DNA is TGTGCCAGCAGCTGGGACAGGGGACTACAAGAGACCCAGTACTTC.

The chain uses TRBV21-1 and TRBJ1-5; the table's D gene call, TRBD1, was not cross checked with the DNA. TRBV21-1 is flagged as a pseudogene. This CDR3 has 17 residues. In DNA, the CDR3 is TGTGCCAGCAGCAAGGTTCGGACAGGGGGCCGGTGGCAGCCCCAGCATTTT. Translated, it gives CASSKVRTGGRWQPQHF.

This rearrangement joins TRBV9 to TRBJ2-5; TRBD1 matches 9 bases. With 0 bases clipped from V and 2 bases from J, the junction kept 8 bases outside the gene matches. The CDR3 sequence is 17 residues long. Germline CDR1 reads SGDLS; CDR2 reads YYNGEE. CDR3 loop: CASSVGATGGIQETQYF. DNA for the CDR3: TGTGCCAGCAGCGTAGGGGCGACAGGGGGGATACAAGAGACCCAGTACTTC.

J is TRBJ1-2 and V is TRBV6-5; 7 bases match TRBD1. The CDR3 runs to 14 residues. Germline V gene lookup returns CDR1 MNHEY and CDR2 SVGAGI. V was clipped by 2 bases and J by 3 bases; unmatched bases: 3. The CDR3 nucleotides read TGTGCCAGCAGTTACCAGGGGGTTGACTATGGCTACACCTTC. Encoded protein: CASSYQGVDYGYTF.